A single sample is the source of the 27 T cell receptor beta chains below, sequenced in a study of control samples from healthy donors and cancer patients. The method was immunoSEQ multiplex PCR; TCRdb's version includes in-frame clones alone and lacks a portion of them. The sample yields approximately 90,000 clones, roughly nine tenths seen once. The sequencing sample was made of blood. These TCRs come from a man under 40 in good health.

This chain joins TRBV18 and TRBJ1-3; 7 bases agree with TRBD1. V dropped 2 bases and J dropped 7; count of bases not matched to a gene: 2. Germline values: CDR1 KGHSH, CDR2 LQKENI. CDR3 length: 13 amino acids. The DNA of the CDR3 is TGTGCCAGCTCACCAGAGACAGGGAACACCATATATTTT. It encodes CASSPETGNTIYF.

The rearrangement links TRBV5-5 to TRBJ1-2; TRBD1 matches 9 bases. The V gene's germline CDR1 is SGHKS and CDR2 YYEKEE (reference sequence). The trim removed 3 bases at V and 4 bases at J, leaving 10 bases unmatched. The CDR3 sequence is 16 residues long. CDR3 residues: CASSSQQGARGYGYTF. CDR3 sequence (DNA): TGTGCCAGCAGCTCACAACAGGGGGCTCGGGGCTATGGCTACACCTTC.

This chain uses TRBV27 with TRBJ1-2, with 9 positions matching TRBD1. The CDR3 spans 13 residues. Germline-derived CDR1 and CDR2 are MNHEY and SMNVEV (reference sequence). V lost 3 bases and J lost 8; bases outside the gene matches: 4. DNA for the CDR3: TGTGCCAGCAGTTTCCGGGACAGGGTCGGCTACACCTTC. Protein: CASSFRDRVGYTF.

The chain couples TRBV4-1 to TRBJ2-1; perhaps TRBD1 as D (7 bases). Germline V gene data show CDR1 as MGHRA and CDR2 as YSYEKL. The CDR3 loop spans 18 amino acids. The ends were cut back, 0 bases at V and 8 bases at J, with 23 bases in the middle. DNA of the CDR3: TGCGCCAGCAGCCAAGACGCAGGGGGGCCTACTGGGGCCGATGAGCAGTTCTTC. Translating it yields CASSQDAGGPTGADEQFF.

The chain uses TRBV5-6 and TRBJ2-5; 9 bases map to TRBD2. The CDR3 length is 17 residues. Germline V CDR1 and CDR2: SGHDT, YYEEEE. Trimming cost V 0 bases and J 2 bases; bases outside gene matches: 8. In DNA, the CDR3 is TGTGCCAGCAGCTTGGTGTCTAGCGGGGCGATACAAGAGACCCAGTACTTC. Its translation is CASSLVSSGAIQETQYF.

The CDR3 here is CASSQDAGRGGQETQYF. CDR3 coding DNA: TGTGCCAGCAGCCAAGATGCGGGGCGGGGGGGCCAAGAGACCCAGTACTTC. The rearrangement links TRBV4-2 to TRBJ2-5; TRBD2 matches 9 bases. CDR3 length equals 17 residues. The junction had 6 bases not matched to a gene; V was cut back by 0 bases and J by 1 base. Germline V CDR1 and CDR2: LGHNA, YNFKEQ.

This sequence joins TRBV7-9 and TRBJ2-2, with TRBD1 identical over 10 bases. The CDR3 contains 15 residues. V was clipped by 6 bases and J by 4 bases; unmatched bases: 5. Germline V gene data show CDR1 as SEHNR and CDR2 as FQNEAQ (reference sequence). CDR3 nucleotide sequence: TGTGCCAGCAGTGGGACAGGGGTCAGCACCGGGGAGCTGTTTTTT. It is translated as CASSGTGVSTGELFF.

This clone showed up just once. The chain couples TRBV10-1 to TRBJ1-2; 12 bases are shared with TRBD1. V lost 10 bases and J lost 6; bases outside the gene matches: 9. The CDR3 runs to 14 residues. Germline loops: CDR1 WNHNN, CDR2 SYGVQD (reference sequence). The CDR3 protein is CATPSGTGGDGYTF. CDR3 bases: TGCGCCACTCCTTCCGGGACAGGGGGCGATGGCTACACCTTC.

The chain employs TRBV28 and TRBJ2-3, with TRBD1 matching over 8 bases. The germline V gene encodes CDR1 MDHEN and CDR2 SYDVKM. V was clipped by 9 bases and J by 4 bases; unmatched bases: 6. CDR3 length: 13 amino acids. CDR3: CASRGQGADTQYF. DNA for the CDR3: TGTGCCAGTCGAGGACAGGGAGCAGATACGCAGTATTTT.

The chain combines TRBV6-1 with TRBJ1-2, with D possibly being TRBD1 (5 bases). CDR1 MNHNS and CDR2 SASEGT come from the germline V gene. The ends were cut back, 3 bases at V and 8 bases at J, with 13 bases in the middle. The CDR3 extends over 13 amino acids. Here the CDR3 reads CASSDLQGTGYTF. CDR3 nucleotides: TGTGCCAGCAGTGATTTGCAGGGTACGGGCTACACCTTC.

This clone appeared a few times. The V gene is TRBV5-1, the J gene TRBJ2-5; 11 bases are shared with TRBD1. CDR1 SGHRS and CDR2 YFSETQ come from the germline V gene. The CDR3 totals 12 residues. J gave up 5 bases and V 7 bases, and 1 base lay outside the gene matches. CDR3 DNA: TGCGCCAGCGGGACAGGGGGTGAGACCCAGTACTTC. This sequence encodes CASGTGGETQYF.

The chain is built from TRBV12-5 and TRBJ1-6; 7 bases match TRBD1. The CDR3 consists of 17 residues. V lost 1 base, J lost 7 bases, and 10 bases stayed unmatched. Per the germline V gene, CDR1 is LGHNT and CDR2 is FRNRAP. The CDR3 DNA is TGTGCTAGTGGTTTGGCTTTGACAGGGTTCACCAATTCACCCCTCCACTTT. Amino acids: CASGLALTGFTNSPLHF.

This clone has only a few counts. The CDR3 DNA reads as TGTGCCAGCCGGGGGGGAGGAAACATTCAGTACTTC. This encodes CASRGGGNIQYF. The chain couples TRBV6-5 to TRBJ2-4; 8 bases fit TRBD2. The germline V gene has CDR1 MNHEY and CDR2 SVGAGI. V lost 8 bases, J lost 6 bases, and 3 bases stayed unmatched. The CDR3 has 12 residues.

The chain is built from TRBV27 and TRBJ1-2; D unresolved. CDR3 length: 14 residues. CDR1 MNHEY and CDR2 SMNVEV come from the germline V gene (reference sequence). Trimming removed 6 bases at V and 4 bases at J, with 15 bases between. This chain's CDR3 is CASSKEGGFYGYTF. The CDR3 DNA sequence: TGTGCCAGCAGCAAAGAGGGAGGGTTCTATGGCTACACCTTC.

V is TRBV6-1 and J is TRBJ2-7; D tentatively fits TRBD1 or TRBD2 (5 bases each). The CDR3 totals 15 residues. Trimming took off 2 bases at V and 1 base at J, with 12 bases between the two ends. Germline CDR1 is MNHNS and CDR2 is SASEGT. The CDR3 DNA follows: TGTGCCAGCAGTGAATGGGGTGGGGGTTCCTACGAGCAGTACGTC. Translated: CASSEWGGGSYEQYV.

The gene calls are TRBV9 and TRBJ2-1; maybe TRBD2 (7 bases). The germline CDR1 and CDR2 sequences are SGDLS and YYNGEE. Between the trimmed V and J ends, which lost 4 bases and 7 bases, there was a span of 27 bases. This CDR3 spans 18 amino acids. CDR3 protein: CASSPRPGGTVVGNEQFF. CDR3 DNA: TGTGCCAGCAGCCCCAGACCGGGGGGCACTGTTGTAGGAAATGAGCAGTTCTTC.

Details on this clone: The junction and the germline gene differ at one end; a read error may be behind it. The rearrangement links TRBV11-2 to TRBJ1-1; a possible D gene is TRBD1 (6 bases). CDR3 length: 15 amino acids. Germline V gene sequence: CDR1 SGHAT, CDR2 FQNNGV. CDR3 nucleotides: TGTGCCAGCAGCTCGAGAACCCAGGGGAACCCTGAAGCTTTCTTT. Its translation: CASSSRTQGNPEAFF.

The rearrangement joins TRBV10-3 to TRBJ1-2, with 12 positions matching TRBD1. In germline, CDR1 is ENHRY, CDR2 SYGVKD. CDR3 length: 14 amino acids. V was pared by 6 bases and J by 7 bases, with 6 bases of the junction left unmatched. CDR3 sequence reads: CAIRSGTGGFGYTF. CDR3 in DNA: TGTGCCATCAGATCCGGGACAGGGGGCTTTGGCTACACCTTC.

CDR3 in amino acids: CASSFRSDGNTIYF. CDR3 DNA sequence: TGTGCCAGCAGTTTTCGGTCTGACGGAAACACCATATATTTT. V gene TRBV27 combines with J gene TRBJ1-3; D unclear. CDR1 and CDR2 (germline): MNHEY, SMNVEV (reference sequence). V lost 3 bases, J lost 4 bases, and 10 bases lay in between. CDR3 length equals 14 residues.

This clone was counted a few times. This chain uses TRBV19 with TRBJ2-1; D is possibly TRBD2 (6 bases). Per germline, CDR1 LNHDA and CDR2 SQIVND (reference sequence). This CDR3 is 16 amino acids long. With 4 bases removed from V and 0 bases from J, the gap between germline ends came to 13 bases. The CDR3 coding sequence is TGTGCCAGTAGTACGGGACTGATGAGCTCCTACAATGAGCAGTTCTTC. Translating it yields CASSTGLMSSYNEQFF. Full variable domain (outside the CDR3, taken from reference TRBV19 and TRBJ2-1): DGGITQSPKYLFRKEGQNVTLSCEQNLNHDAMYWYRQDPGQGLRLIYYSQIVNDFQKGDIAEGYSVSREKKESFPLTVTSAQKNPTAFYLCASSTGLMSSYNEQFFGPGTRLTVL.

The chain combines TRBV19 with TRBJ1-1; no clear D. V was trimmed by 3 bases and J by 6 bases, leaving 11 bases between them. The CDR3 spans 13 residues. Looked up from germline, CDR1 is LNHDA and CDR2 is SQIVND (reference sequence). The CDR3 DNA sequence: TGTGCCAGTAGTATTTCCCCTGGGCCTGAAGCTTTCTTT. This gives the protein CASSISPGPEAFF.

The rearrangement links TRBV27 to TRBJ2-7; D is unresolved. The CDR3 spans 14 residues. Trimming took off 0 bases at V and 3 bases at J, with 9 bases between the two ends. CDR1 and CDR2 from the germline V gene are MNHEY and SMNVEV (reference sequence). CDR3 in amino acids: CASSLSTEYYEQYV. The CDR3, as DNA: TGTGCCAGCAGTTTATCGACTGAGTACTACGAGCAGTACGTC.

V is TRBV5-1 and J is TRBJ2-7; D possibly corresponds to TRBD2 (5 bases). This CDR3 is built from 14 residues. CDR1 SGHRS and CDR2 YFSETQ come from the germline V gene. V was shortened by 0 bases and J by 3 bases, with 10 bases between the two germline ends. CDR3 DNA: TGCGCCAGCAGCTTGGCTGAGGGAAACTACGAGCAGTACTTC. This sequence encodes CASSLAEGNYEQYF. The full variable domain, its missing parts supplied by reference TRBV5-1 and TRBJ2-7, is KAGVTQTPRYLIKTRGQQVTLSCSPISGHRSVSWYQQTPGQGLQFLFEYFSETQRNKGNFPGRFSGRQFSNSRSEMNVSTLELGDSALYLCASSLAEGNYEQYFGPGTRLTVT.

The chain uses TRBV4-2 and TRBJ2-3; D might be TRBD2 (6 bases). CDR3 length: 17 residues. Germline CDR1 and CDR2: LGHNA and YNFKEQ. The V gene lost 4 bases and the J gene lost 1 base, with 18 bases spanning the gap. The CDR3 is CASSRSAGLTGTDTQYF. Written as DNA, the CDR3 is TGTGCCAGCAGCCGCTCCGCGGGGCTAACAGGCACAGATACGCAGTATTTT.

The chain links TRBV4-1 to TRBJ2-7; weak D call: TRBD1 (5 bases). The CDR3 has 14 amino acids. The germline V gene encodes CDR1 MGHRA and CDR2 YSYEKL. V was shortened by 1 base and J by 3 bases, with 10 bases between the two germline ends. The CDR3 nucleotides read TGCGCCAGCAGCCAAGGTCAGGGTTACTACGAGCAGTACTTC. Translation gives CASSQGQGYYEQYF.

The chain combines TRBV7-3 with TRBJ1-1, with TRBD1 matching over 8 bases. With 5 bases clipped from V and 5 bases from J, the junction kept 7 bases outside the gene matches. CDR1 is SGHTA and CDR2 is FQGTGA in the germline V gene. The CDR3 is 14 amino acids. The CDR3 DNA reads TGTGCCAGCAGCCCTACAGGGGGAAGGACTGAAGCTTTCTTT. It is translated as CASSPTGGRTEAFF.

In its sample, this clone was seen a few times. The gene calls are TRBV12-3 or TRBV12-4 and TRBJ1-4, with 8 nucleotides matching TRBD1. The CDR3 is made up of 11 amino acids. The ends lost 8 bases at V and 8 bases at J; junction bases unmatched: 1. The CDR3 reads CASGTGEKLFF. CDR3 DNA: TGTGCCAGCGGGACAGGCGAAAAACTGTTTTTT.